A selection of T cell receptor beta chains follows, all from one sample in a study of control samples from healthy donors and cancer patients. The data were produced by immunoSEQ multiplex PCR, yet TCRdb's version contains in-frame clones alone and is incomplete. The sample comprises over 150,000 clones, 90% to 95% of which are singletons, and approximately 1.4% rests with the top ten. Sequencing used blood. The receptors come from a woman aged 18 to 35 in good health. CDR3s include the opening cysteine and the closing phenylalanine or tryptophan. A D gene is named only where the DNA matches it firmly. Only part of the rows carry a size: once, few, many, or a class if the clone is expanded.

cdr3_aa	cdr3_nt	clone_size	v_call	j_call	d_call
CASSQKASGPEAFF	TGCGCCAGCAGCCAAAAGGCTTCAGGGCCTGAAGCTTTCTTT	-	TRBV4-3	TRBJ1-1	-
CASSRDRGRSGELFF	TGTGCCAGCAGCCGAGACAGGGGGCGGTCCGGGGAGCTGTTTTTT	-	TRBV7-8	TRBJ2-2	TRBD1
CSVGQGLSEAFF	TGCAGCGTTGGACAGGGGCTTAGTGAAGCTTTCTTT	-	TRBV29-1	TRBJ1-1	TRBD1
CAISEPGTSGRYEQYF	TGTGCCATCAGTGAGCCGGGAACTAGCGGGAGATACGAGCAGTACTTC	-	TRBV10-3	TRBJ2-7	TRBD2
CASSVHRGNEQFF	TGTGCCAGCAGCGTTCACAGGGGAAATGAGCAGTTCTTC	once	TRBV7-2	TRBJ2-1	TRBD1
CASSVSMVGNEQFF	TGTGCCAGTAGTGTGTCGATGGTCGGCAATGAGCAGTTCTTC	-	TRBV19	TRBJ2-1	-
CASSKTHRGIEQYF	TGTGCCAGCAGTAAAACACACAGGGGTATCGAGCAGTACTTC	-	TRBV6-5	TRBJ2-7	TRBD1
CASSPGGTGIFYEQYF	TGTGCCAGCTCACCCGGCGGGACAGGGATCTTTTACGAGCAGTACTTC	-	TRBV18	TRBJ2-7	TRBD1
CASSLQGNYGYTF	TGTGCCAGCAGTCTCCAGGGGAACTATGGCTACACCTTC	once	TRBV12-3/TRBV12-4	TRBJ1-2	-
CASSIDYDGLSQFF	TGTGCCAGTAGTATAGATTACGACGGACTCAGCCAGTTCTTC	-	TRBV19	TRBJ2-1	-
CASSLRALAPAFF	TGTGCCAGCAGTCTCCGGGCCTTGGCGCCAGCTTTCTTT	once	TRBV12-3/TRBV12-4	TRBJ1-1	-
CASSVGTASYEQYF	TGTGCCAGCAGCGTGGGGACAGCCTCCTACGAACAGTACTTC	-	TRBV9	TRBJ2-7	TRBD1
CASSGLGHSSYEQYF	TGTGCCAGCAGCGGCCTAGGACACAGCTCCTACGAGCAGTACTTC	-	TRBV11-2	TRBJ2-7	-